These 19 T cell receptor beta chains originate from one sample sequenced in a study of T cell changes during pregnancy in multiple sclerosis. The repertoire was sequenced with immunoSEQ multiplex PCR; TCRdb's copy has only in-frame clones and lacks some. The sample yields 45,000 to 55,000 clones, 80% to 95% seen once. The sample in question was CD4+ T cells from peripheral blood mononuclear cells, obtained in the second trimester of pregnancy. The receptor source for this set is a female donor in good health, enrolled as a control in a pregnancy study.

The chain uses TRBV25-1 and TRBJ2-3; a possible D gene is TRBD2 (6 bases). CDR1 is MGHDK and CDR2 is SYGVNS in the germline V gene. The CDR3 is 14 amino acids. The germline V and J ends were trimmed by 6 bases and 4 bases, with 14 bases remaining between them. The DNA of the CDR3 is TGTGCCAGCAGACCTCAGGGAGGTCCAGATACGCAGTATTTT. Protein product: CASRPQGGPDTQYF.

The chain combines TRBV4-3 with TRBJ2-3; the match to TRBD2 covers 8 bases. Germline assignment: CDR1 LGHNA and CDR2 YSLEER. J was trimmed by 5 bases and V by 0 bases; bases with no gene match: 4. The CDR3 consists of 15 residues. DNA for the CDR3: TGCGCCAGCAGCCAAGAGGGCGGGGGGAGAGATACGCAGTATTTT. Protein: CASSQEGGGRDTQYF.

This rearrangement joins TRBV28 to TRBJ1-1; no clear D. V was pared by 7 bases and J by 4 bases, with 16 bases between. The CDR3 extends over 14 amino acids. CDR1 and CDR2 from the germline V gene are MDHEN and SYDVKM. CDR3 DNA sequence: TGTGCCAGCAAAAAGGGAGGGCTGAGCACTGAAGCTTTCTTT. It specifies CASKKGGLSTEAFF.

The chain employs TRBV28 and TRBJ2-3, with a possible D match to TRBD1 (6 bases). Trimming pared 3 bases from V and 0 bases from J, leaving 7 bases between. The CDR3 is 14 amino acids. Germline V gene lookup returns CDR1 MDHEN and CDR2 SYDVKM. DNA of the CDR3: TGTGCCAGCAGTTTCAGGGGTAGCACAGATACGCAGTATTTT. Amino acids: CASSFRGSTDTQYF.

The gene calls are TRBV19 and TRBJ1-3, with 7 positions matching TRBD1. There are 13 residues in the CDR3. Unmatched junction bases numbered 5, after V lost 7 bases and J lost 5 bases. Germline CDR1 reads LNHDA; CDR2 reads SQIVND (reference sequence). In DNA, the CDR3 is TGTGCCAGTACCCCGACAGGGCGAAACACCATATATTTT. This sequence encodes CASTPTGRNTIYF.

V gene TRBV9 combines with J gene TRBJ2-1; 16 bases are shared with TRBD2. The CDR3 runs to 16 residues. Trimming removed 0 bases from V and 9 bases from J; junction bases left unmatched: 3. In germline, CDR1 is SGDLS, CDR2 YYNGEE. The CDR3 DNA reads as TGTGCCAGCAGCGTAGGGGGGACTAGCGGGAGGGGTGAGCAGTTCTTC. This translates into CASSVGGTSGRGEQFF. Combining the CDR3 with reference TRBV9 and TRBJ2-1 gives the whole variable domain DSGVTQTPKHLITATGQRVTLRCSPRSGDLSVYWYQQSLDQGLQFLIQYYNGEERAKGNILERFSAQQFPDLHSELNLSSLELGDSALYFCASSVGGTSGRGEQFFGPGTRLTVL.

The V and J genes are TRBV28 and TRBJ1-5, with a possible D match to TRBD1 (5 bases). The CDR3 is made up of 14 amino acids. Germline-derived CDR1 and CDR2 are MDHEN and SYDVKM. The V gene lost 7 bases and the J gene lost 2 bases, with 12 bases spanning the gap. CDR3 in amino acids: CASNLAGGNQPQHF. Here the CDR3 DNA reads TGTGCCAGCAACCTAGCGGGGGGCAATCAGCCCCAGCATTTT.

V is TRBV2 and J is TRBJ1-5, with 9 bases matching TRBD1. CDR3 length: 14 residues. Germline trimming cut 7 bases from V and 7 bases from J; bases unmatched to any gene: 8. Looked up from germline, CDR1 is SNHLY and CDR2 is FYNNEI. The CDR3 DNA is TGTGCCAGCATCCCGGACAGGGGAGGCCAGCCCCAGCATTTT. As protein: CASIPDRGGQPQHF.

The CDR3 DNA sequence: TGTGCCAGCAGTCCTCCGCCAGACAGGAACACTGAAGCTTTCTTT. Its protein product is CASSPPPDRNTEAFF. The V call is TRBV27, the J call TRBJ1-1, with D possibly TRBD1 on 5 matching bases. The V end was cut by 5 bases, the J end by 1 base, with 14 bases between. This CDR3 is 15 amino acids long. Germline values: CDR1 MNHEY, CDR2 SMNVEV (reference sequence).

The V gene is TRBV4-1, the J gene TRBJ2-1; 10 bases align to TRBD1. Germline assignment: CDR1 MGHRA and CDR2 YSYEKL. Unmatched junction bases numbered 6, after V lost 6 bases and J lost 7 bases. This CDR3 region has 14 residues. Written as DNA, the CDR3 is TGCGCCAGCAGGGGGACAGGGGTCAGGAATGAGCAGTTCTTC. Its protein is CASRGTGVRNEQFF.

This clone is a singleton in its sample. The J gene is TRBJ2-3, the V gene TRBV6-6; D ambiguous. Germline loops: CDR1 MNHNY, CDR2 SVGAGI (reference sequence). The CDR3 contains 14 residues. V gave up 2 bases and J gave up 4 bases, with 10 bases separating them. The CDR3: CASSYEVMADTQYF. CDR3 DNA: TGTGCCAGCAGTTACGAGGTAATGGCAGATACGCAGTATTTT.

The J gene is TRBJ2-7, the V gene TRBV14; 8 bases are shared with TRBD1. The CDR3 contains 15 residues. V was pared by 4 bases and J by 5 bases, with 10 bases of the junction left unmatched. Looked up from germline, CDR1 is SGHDN and CDR2 is FVKESK. The CDR3 DNA follows: TGTGCCAGCAGCCCCATAGGACAGGGCCGGGACGAGCAGTACTTC. Translation gives CASSPIGQGRDEQYF.

This CDR3 reads CASSGGTGAGVQYF. In nucleotides, the CDR3 is TGTGCCAGCAGCGGAGGGACAGGGGCAGGAGTTCAGTACTTC. The chain recombines TRBV14 with TRBJ2-4; 10 nucleotides match TRBD1. The CDR3 loop spans 14 amino acids. Germline lookup yields CDR1 SGHDN and CDR2 FVKESK. V shed 5 bases and J 11 bases; nucleotides not matched to a gene: 9. The variable domain in full, with the rest retrieved from reference TRBV14 and TRBJ2-4, is EAGVTQFPSHSVIEKGQTVTLRCDPISGHDNLYWYRRVMGKEIKFLLHFVKESKQDESGMPNNRFLAERTGGTYSTLKVQPAELEDSGVYFCASSGGTGAGVQYFGAGTRLSVL.

V usage is TRBV4-1 and J usage is TRBJ1-2, with TRBD1 as a possible D gene (5 bases). V dropped 2 bases and J dropped 6 bases, with 13 bases sitting between them. Per germline, CDR1 MGHRA and CDR2 YSYEKL. The CDR3 totals 14 residues. The CDR3 DNA is TGCGCCAGCAGCCAATGGGGCCTTCGGCATGGCTACACCTTC. It yields the protein CASSQWGLRHGYTF.

The rearrangement joins TRBV28 to TRBJ1-4; TRBD1 might be the D (6 bases). Germline V gene lookup returns CDR1 MDHEN and CDR2 SYDVKM. This CDR3 has 15 amino acids. Trimming pared 4 bases from V and 4 bases from J, leaving 13 bases between. The CDR3 coding sequence is TGTGCCAGCAGTTCATCGGGGGGCCTTAATGAAAAACTGTTTTTT. Protein: CASSSSGGLNEKLFF.

The V call is TRBV5-1, the J call TRBJ2-3; 7 nucleotides match TRBD1. The CDR3 is 14 amino acids. With 0 bases clipped from V and 5 bases from J, the junction kept 3 bases outside the gene matches. Germline CDR1 and CDR2: SGHRS and YFSETQ. The chain's CDR3 is CASSLAAGGDTQYF. The CDR3 DNA reads TGCGCCAGCAGCTTGGCGGCAGGGGGAGATACGCAGTATTTT.

V usage is TRBV27 and J usage is TRBJ2-3; 10 positions match TRBD2. With V trimmed by 5 bases and J by 5 bases, 10 bases remained unmatched. Germline CDR1 is MNHEY and CDR2 is SMNVEV (reference sequence). The CDR3 spans 16 residues. CDR3 residues: CASSPLAGVAKDTQYF. The CDR3 bases are TGTGCCAGCAGTCCCCTAGCGGGGGTTGCGAAAGATACGCAGTATTTT.

The chain carries TRBV28 and TRBJ1-2; D perhaps matches TRBD1 (6 bases). Trimming took 5 bases from V and 2 from J, leaving 15 bases between them. CDR1 is MDHEN, CDR2 SYDVKM, per germline. The CDR3 has 15 amino acids. DNA of the CDR3: TGTGCCAGCAGTCAACAGGGCACCCGAAACTATGGCTACACCTTC. Translation gives CASSQQGTRNYGYTF.

This rearrangement joins TRBV18 to TRBJ2-7, with 7 bases that match TRBD1. The CDR3 runs 15 residues. J was trimmed by 0 bases and V by 3 bases; bases with no gene match: 5. Germline loops: CDR1 KGHSH, CDR2 LQKENI. CDR3 bases: TGTGCCAGCTCACCGGGGACAGAACCCTCCTACGAGCAGTACTTC. This sequence encodes CASSPGTEPSYEQYF.